This T cell receptor (beta chain) stems from a study of neurological immune-mediated disorders. The wider study: Among the approximately 35 patients with multiple sclerosis, roughly 30 were relapsing-remitting, while 3 were secondary progressive.

General study points: One related-CDR3 cluster, identified by phylogenetic grouping, held the repertoires of 18 of 34 multiple sclerosis patients and was a possible signature. Neither clinical nor MRI features showed any association with the multiple sclerosis repertoire cluster, and the authors stated that larger cohorts are needed.

The CDR3 covers 14 residues. Trimming cost V 4 bases and J 6 bases; bases outside gene matches: 6. From germline, CDR1 is LGHDT and CDR2 YNNKEL (reference sequence). In its sample, this clonotype was seen many times. The antigen is not known. The cDNA was synthesized by 5'RACE incorporating 10-nucleotide random UMIs. TCRdb re-called the 5' RACE reads through MiXCR, storing one row per CDR3 protein. The sample contains 100,000 or so distinct CDR3 sequences, around 3.3% of which appear only once. The chain couples TRBV3-1 to TRBJ1-2, with 9 bases lining up with TRBD1. The source material was PBMCs. This TCR was recovered from a woman aged 18-29 years with multiple sclerosis. This CDR3 reads CASSRVTGGHGYTF. The CDR3 DNA sequence: TGTGCCAGCAGCCGGGTCACAGGGGGCCATGGCTACACCTTC.